The clone carrying this T cell receptor (beta chain) was seen only a few times. Its target is not known. This specimen belongs to a study of response to subunit inactivated influenza vaccine. Study outcomes and limitations: Authors suggested few new T cells are recruited by each seasonal influenza vaccination.

TCRdb fed the RT-PCR reads into MiXCR, producing one record per CDR3 protein. The table shows about 650,000 distinct CDR3 sequences, with about 15% occurring only once. V lost 6 bases, J lost 1 base, and 25 bases lay in between. The CDR3 is 19 amino acids. Germline-derived CDR1 and CDR2 are KGHSH and LQKENI. The chain carries TRBV18 and TRBJ2-4; unclear D gene. This specimen consisted of PBMCs from blood, obtained around 15 days before vaccination. The source of this sequence is a man aged 45-60 years who received an inactivated influenza vaccine. The DNA for the CDR3 is TGTGCCAGCTCCGATAGCATGGACGGATCAGAAAGGGCCAAAAACATTCAGTACTTC. Translated, it gives CASSDSMDGSERAKNIQYF.